This T cell receptor beta chain was sequenced during a study of graft-versus-host responses after intestinal transplantation. Looking at the study overall: Tacrolimus plus steroids were given to all recipients for approximately three years, preceded by anti-thymocyte globulin induction.

About this clone: Its target is unknown.

Clones were read by immunoSEQ multiplex PCR, and TCRdb kept only the in-frame ones, dropping some. The table lists roughly 38,000 clones, 93% of them singletons. Study-wide findings and caveats: Detection of GvH clones occurred in recipient marrow, and some had their first appearance in ileum or blood. Among circulating GvH clones, peak levels were associated with early post-transplant declines in HvG clones.

The CDR3 spans 13 residues. Germline V gene data show CDR1 as MNHEY and CDR2 as SMNVEV (reference sequence). V was cut by 3 bases and J by 7 bases, with 12 bases left in between. This clonotype was sampled from a human donor who was the organ donor for an intestinal transplant. The material sequenced was unstimulated CD8+ T cells sorted from spleen or lymph node cells, taken before transplant. V gene TRBV27 combines with J gene TRBJ1-1; weak D call: TRBD1 (5 bases). CDR3 residues: CASSFSGTVEAFF. CDR3 nucleotide sequence: TGTGCCAGCAGTTTCTCAGGGACCGTTGAAGCTTTCTTT.